This TCR beta chain was captured by sequencing in a study of T cell changes during pregnancy in multiple sclerosis. Generated by immunoSEQ multiplex PCR, the TCRdb table keeps only in-frame clones and is missing some. The data hold around 110,000 clones, with about 90% observed a single time. Sample: peripheral blood, taken before pregnancy. This sequence originates from a female donor with multiple sclerosis, enrolled in a pregnancy study.

As DNA, the CDR3 is TGCGCCAGCAGTCAAGGCGAAGCTTTCTTT. Its protein product is CASSQGEAFF. The genes are TRBV23-1 and TRBJ1-1, with D unclear. TRBV23-1 is assigned to the ORF class and has an uncertain function. V shed 2 bases and J shed 8 bases, with 3 bases lying between them. CDR3 length equals 10 residues.